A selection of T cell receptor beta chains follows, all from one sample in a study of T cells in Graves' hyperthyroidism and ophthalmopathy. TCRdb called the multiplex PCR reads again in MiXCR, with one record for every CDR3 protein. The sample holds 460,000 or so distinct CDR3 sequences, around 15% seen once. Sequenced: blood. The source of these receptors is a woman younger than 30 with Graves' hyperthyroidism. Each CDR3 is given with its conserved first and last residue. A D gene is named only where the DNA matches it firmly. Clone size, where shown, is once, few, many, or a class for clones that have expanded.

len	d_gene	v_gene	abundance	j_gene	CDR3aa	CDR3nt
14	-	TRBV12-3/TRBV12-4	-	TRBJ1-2	CASSPGGRSYGYTF	TGTGCCAGCAGTCCCGGAGGGCGCAGCTATGGCTACACCTTC
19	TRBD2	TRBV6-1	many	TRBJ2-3	CASNPRTFGGGRAADTQYF	TGTGCCAGCAACCCCCGGACATTCGGGGGGGGGAGGGCCGCAGATACGCAGTATTTT
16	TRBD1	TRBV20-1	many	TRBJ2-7	CSASRIDRGPPGWQYF	TGCAGTGCTAGCCGAATAGACAGGGGTCCCCCCGGATGGCAGTACTTC
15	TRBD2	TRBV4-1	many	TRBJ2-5	CASSPRGGSGETQYF	TGCGCCAGCAGCCCCCGAGGCGGGAGCGGAGAGACCCAGTACTTC
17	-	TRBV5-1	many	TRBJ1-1	CASSSSDADRANTEAFF	TGCGCCAGCAGCAGTAGTGACGCGGACCGAGCCAACACTGAAGCTTTCTTT
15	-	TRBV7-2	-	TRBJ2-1	CASRVAGFSYNEQFF	TGTGCCAGCAGGGTGGCGGGATTCTCCTACAATGAGCAGTTCTTC
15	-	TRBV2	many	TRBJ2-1	CASTSAGQGLVEQFF	TGTGCCAGCACCTCTGCGGGGCAAGGTTTGGTTGAGCAGTTCTTC
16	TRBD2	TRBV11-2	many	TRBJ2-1	CASSSWTSGRYNEQFF	TGTGCCAGCAGCTCATGGACTAGCGGGAGATACAATGAGCAGTTCTTC
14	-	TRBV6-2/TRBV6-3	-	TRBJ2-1	CASSTTRYNNEQFF	TGTGCCAGCAGTACGACTAGATATAACAATGAGCAGTTCTTC
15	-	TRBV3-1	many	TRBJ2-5	CASSQDLRTEETQYF	TGTGCCAGCAGCCAAGATCTAAGGACGGAAGAGACCCAGTACTTC
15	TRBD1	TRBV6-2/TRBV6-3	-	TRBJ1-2	CASRLDRGGDYGYTF	TGTGCCAGCAGACTGGACAGGGGGGGGGACTATGGCTACACCTTC
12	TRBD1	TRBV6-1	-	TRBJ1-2	CATRDRGYGYTF	TGTGCCACAAGGGACAGGGGCTATGGCTACACCTTC
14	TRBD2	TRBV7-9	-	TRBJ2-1	CASIRTSGNDEQFF	TGTGCCAGCATCAGGACTAGCGGGAACGATGAGCAGTTCTTC
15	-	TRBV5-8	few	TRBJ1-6	CASGVGDTLNSPLHF	TGTGCCAGCGGGGTCGGGGACACCCTTAATTCACCCCTCCACTTT
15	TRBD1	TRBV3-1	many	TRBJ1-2	CASSQGGQGTESYTF	TGTGCCAGCAGCCAAGGGGGACAGGGTACGGAAAGCTACACCTTC
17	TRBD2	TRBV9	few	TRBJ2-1	CASSADRTSRWLNEQFF	TGTGCCAGCAGCGCTGACCGGACTAGCAGATGGCTCAATGAGCAGTTCTTC
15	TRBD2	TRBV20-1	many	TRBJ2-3	CSAGGLAGFPDTQYF	TGCAGTGCCGGAGGACTAGCGGGATTCCCAGATACGCAGTATTTT
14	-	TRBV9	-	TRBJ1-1	CASSDGISGPEAFF	TGTGCCAGCAGCGACGGGATCTCAGGACCTGAAGCTTTCTTT
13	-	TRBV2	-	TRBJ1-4	CTSGAGLGEKLFF	TGTACCAGCGGCGCAGGACTCGGGGAAAAACTGTTTTTT
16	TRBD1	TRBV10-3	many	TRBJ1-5	CAISFAGGDGNQPQHF	TGTGCCATCAGTTTCGCAGGGGGCGATGGCAATCAGCCCCAGCATTTT
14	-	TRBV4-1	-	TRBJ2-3	CASSQVDLANTQYF	TGCGCCAGCAGCCAAGTAGACCTAGCGAATACGCAGTATTTT
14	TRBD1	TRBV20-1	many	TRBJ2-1	CSAQDRGRTNEQFF	TGCAGTGCGCAGGACAGGGGCCGTACCAATGAGCAGTTCTTC
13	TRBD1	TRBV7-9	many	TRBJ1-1	CASSEGQAEKAFF	TGTGCCAGCAGCGAGGGACAGGCAGAGAAGGCTTTCTTT
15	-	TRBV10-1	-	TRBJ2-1	CASSEGRILYNEQFF	TGCGCCAGCAGTGAGGGACGGATCCTCTACAATGAGCAGTTCTTC
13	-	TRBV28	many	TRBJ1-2	CASSFGQSYGYTF	TGTGCCAGCAGTTTCGGGCAGAGTTATGGCTACACCTTC
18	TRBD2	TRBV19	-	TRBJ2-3	CASSIEGGRGGYLVTQYF	TGTGCCAGTAGTATAGAAGGCGGGAGGGGAGGTTATCTAGTTACGCAGTATTTT
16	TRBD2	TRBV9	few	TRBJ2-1	CASSPPLAGALIEQFF	TGTGCCAGCAGCCCCCCACTAGCGGGAGCTCTCATCGAGCAGTTCTTC
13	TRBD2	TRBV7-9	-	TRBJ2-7	CASSFGTTYEQYF	TGTGCCAGCAGCTTCGGGACTACCTACGAGCAGTACTTC
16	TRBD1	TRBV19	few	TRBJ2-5	CASSGPGQGGRGTQYF	TGTGCCAGTAGTGGGCCCGGACAGGGGGGTCGTGGGACCCAGTACTTC